This T cell receptor (beta chain) was sequenced in a study of T cell responses to AZD1222 COVID-19 vaccine (dated by TCRdb to the early 2020s). Context from the whole study: AZD1222 recipients given second doses at about 4 weeks or at about 12 weeks were pooled, since spike-specific TCR depth and breadth were not found to differ between the two schedules. Enrollment into the trials was organized by age into subgroups of 18-55, 56-69 and 70-plus years, and those subgroups contained roughly 160, 29 and 62 TCR-sequenced participants, respectively. A total of about 230 trial participants underwent TCR sequencing, of whom around 200 received two doses of AZD1222 and some 25 received two doses of the MenACWY control vaccine.

What the work shows at the level of the full study, not this receptor alone: Epitopes outside the regions mutated in the B.1.351 and B.1.1.7 variants were reportedly recognized by nearly half of the unique spike-specific TCRs. The 56-69-year group was small, and its depth increase did not reach significance, likely because of low power. Vaccine-associated CD4 TCRs spanned the whole spike protein, with dominant responses in regions 160-218 and 743-854. Conclusions about previously exposed vaccinees are limited, since just six AZD1222 recipients were seropositive for SARS-CoV-2 at baseline. Spike-specific TCR breadth and depth rose significantly after two AZD1222 doses compared with day 0 and with MenACWY recipients. Because no day 14 peak-response samples were available, repertoires were characterized only after the peak T cell response. Participants were mostly white British, with more females than males. The authors suggested clonal diversity may have been underestimated.

Inclusive of the bounding cysteine and phenylalanine, the CDR3 is 17 residues long. Only CDR3 DNA remains: 51 bases, in frame from the first base. The germline V gene provides CDR1 SGHTA and CDR2 FQGNSA. V loses 6 bases, J loses 2 bases, and the germline ends lie 20 bases apart. A remark on this clone: Its antigen specificity is not known. No quality values exist for individual bases; no much larger clone is one base distant.

The time point label corresponds to: baseline before first vaccination. Samples from vaccinated people were obtained from the UK trials COV001 and COV002, which included a single-blind randomized controlled phase 2/3 trial of AZD1222 (ChAdOx1 nCoV-19) in healthy adults. For TCRbeta chain sequencing, PBMC samples from trial participants were taken at day 0 and at day 28 after the second dose. The CDR3 regions of human TCRbeta chains were subjected to immunosequencing. For the original study's pipeline: TCRs in the repertoires were compared against a reference library of SARS-CoV-2-specific TCRs that had been generated with the MIRA antigen-specificity platform. Breadth meant the fraction of unique TCRs that were SARS-CoV-2-associated, whereas depth meant the fraction of total T cells that were SARS-CoV-2-associated. Using the MIRA data, each spike-specific TCR was mapped to the spike region that the TCR reacts to and placed in a CD4 or CD8 class. Log10-transformed breadth and depth values were compared by one-way ANOVA with Sidak's multiple comparisons tests. This is the immuneACCESS table as TCRdb keeps it, with only in-frame sequences that have V and J called. A part of the clones is gone; compared with another copy, unresolved V genes explain less than half, and the rest is unexplained. D and trimming were read from the DNA, whereas the V and J calls and clone size are those reported in that table. The table for this sample lists approximately 100,000 clones; more than 75% of them were counted only once. The leading ten clones occupy roughly an eighth of the sample.

The source is an adult in good health. The material sequenced was peripheral blood, taken on day 0 of AZD1222 vaccination. The sequence is built from TRBV7-2 and TRBJ1-5; TRBD1 is a possible D gene, resting on 6 matching bases. CDR3 reads: CASSPRGDRLGNQPQHF. The DNA reads TGTGCCAGCAGTCCCCGCGGAGACAGGTTGGGCAATCAGCCCCAGCATTTT.